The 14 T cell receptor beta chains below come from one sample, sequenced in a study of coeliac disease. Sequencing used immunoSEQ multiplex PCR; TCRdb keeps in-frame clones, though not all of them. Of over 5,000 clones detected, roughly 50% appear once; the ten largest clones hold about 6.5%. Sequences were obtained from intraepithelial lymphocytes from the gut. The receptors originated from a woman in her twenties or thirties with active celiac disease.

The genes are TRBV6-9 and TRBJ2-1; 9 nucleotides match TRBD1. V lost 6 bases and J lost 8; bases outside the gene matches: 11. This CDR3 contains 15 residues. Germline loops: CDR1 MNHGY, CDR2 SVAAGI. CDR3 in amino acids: CASRTRDRAGDEQFF. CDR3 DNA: TGTGCCAGCAGAACCCGGGACAGGGCCGGGGATGAGCAGTTCTTC.

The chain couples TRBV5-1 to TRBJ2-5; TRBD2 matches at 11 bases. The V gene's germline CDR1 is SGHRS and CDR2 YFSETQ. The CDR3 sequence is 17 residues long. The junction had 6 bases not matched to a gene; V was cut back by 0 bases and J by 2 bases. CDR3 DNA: TGCGCCAGCAGCTTGGCTCTAGCGGGGGGCTTACAAGAGACCCAGTACTTC. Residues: CASSLALAGGLQETQYF.

CDR3 bases: TGTGCCAGTAGTACCGGACTAGCGGGGGCCTACCAAGAGACCCAGTACTTC. Its translation: CASSTGLAGAYQETQYF. The chain uses TRBV19 and TRBJ2-5, with 13 bases aligning to TRBD2. The germline CDR1 and CDR2 sequences are LNHDA and SQIVND (reference sequence). The CDR3 spans 17 residues. V was pared by 4 bases and J by 0 bases, with 5 bases of the junction left unmatched.

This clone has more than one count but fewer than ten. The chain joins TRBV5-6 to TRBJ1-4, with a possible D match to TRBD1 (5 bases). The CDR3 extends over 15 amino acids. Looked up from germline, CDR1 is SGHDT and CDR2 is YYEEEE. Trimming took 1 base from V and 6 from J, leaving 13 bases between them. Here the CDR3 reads CASSLKQGIYEKLFF. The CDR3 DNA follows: TGTGCCAGCAGCTTGAAGCAGGGAATTTATGAAAAACTGTTTTTT.

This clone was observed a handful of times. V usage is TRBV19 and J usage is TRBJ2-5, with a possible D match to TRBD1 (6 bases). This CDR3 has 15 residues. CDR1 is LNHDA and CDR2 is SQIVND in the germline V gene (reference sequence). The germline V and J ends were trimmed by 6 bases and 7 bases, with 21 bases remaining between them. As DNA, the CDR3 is TGTGCCAGTAGCGCCGGGACACTTTCGAGGTGGACCCAGTACTTC. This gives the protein CASSAGTLSRWTQYF.

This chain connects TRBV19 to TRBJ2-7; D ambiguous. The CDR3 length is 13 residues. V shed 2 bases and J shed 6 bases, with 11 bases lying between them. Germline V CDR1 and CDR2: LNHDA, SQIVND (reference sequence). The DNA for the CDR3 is TGTGCCAGTAGTATACAGATCCAGGCCGAGCAGTACTTC. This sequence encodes CASSIQIQAEQYF.

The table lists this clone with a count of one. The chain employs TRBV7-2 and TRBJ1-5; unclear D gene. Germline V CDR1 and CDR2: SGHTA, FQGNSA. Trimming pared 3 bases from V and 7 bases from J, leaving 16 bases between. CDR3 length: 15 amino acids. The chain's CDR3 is CASSFESYSGQPQHF. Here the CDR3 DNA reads TGTGCCAGCAGCTTTGAGTCTTACTCCGGGCAGCCCCAGCATTTT.

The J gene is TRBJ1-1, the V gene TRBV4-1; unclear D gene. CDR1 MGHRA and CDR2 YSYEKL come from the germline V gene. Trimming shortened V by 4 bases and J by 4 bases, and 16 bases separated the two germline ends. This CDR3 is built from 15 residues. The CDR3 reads CASSPIPQSPTEAFF. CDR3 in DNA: TGCGCCAGCAGCCCCATACCACAGAGTCCCACTGAAGCTTTCTTT.

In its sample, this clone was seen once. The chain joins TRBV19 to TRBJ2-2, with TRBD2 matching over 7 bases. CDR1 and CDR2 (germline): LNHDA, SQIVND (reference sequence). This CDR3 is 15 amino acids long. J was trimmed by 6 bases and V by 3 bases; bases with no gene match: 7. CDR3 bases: TGTGCCAGTAGTATTTCGGGGACTACCGCCGGGGAGCTGTTTTTT. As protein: CASSISGTTAGELFF.

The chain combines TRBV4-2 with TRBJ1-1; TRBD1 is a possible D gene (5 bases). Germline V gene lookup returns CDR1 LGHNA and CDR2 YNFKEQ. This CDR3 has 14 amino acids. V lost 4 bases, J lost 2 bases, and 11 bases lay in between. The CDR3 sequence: CASSRLTGNTEAFF. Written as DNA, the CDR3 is TGTGCCAGCAGCCGACTTACAGGCAACACTGAAGCTTTCTTT.

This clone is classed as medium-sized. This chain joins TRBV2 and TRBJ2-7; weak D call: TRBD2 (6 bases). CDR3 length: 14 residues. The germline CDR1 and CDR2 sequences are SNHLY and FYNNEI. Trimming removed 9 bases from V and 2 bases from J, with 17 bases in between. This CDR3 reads CARTPPSEPYEQYF. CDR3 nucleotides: TGTGCCAGAACCCCACCTAGCGAGCCCTACGAGCAGTACTTC.

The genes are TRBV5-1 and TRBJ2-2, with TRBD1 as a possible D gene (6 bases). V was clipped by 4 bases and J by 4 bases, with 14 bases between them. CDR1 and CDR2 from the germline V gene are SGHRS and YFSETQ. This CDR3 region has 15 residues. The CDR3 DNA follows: TGCGCCAGCAGCCCATCTCTGGGGGCCACCGGGGAGCTGTTTTTT. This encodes CASSPSLGATGELFF.

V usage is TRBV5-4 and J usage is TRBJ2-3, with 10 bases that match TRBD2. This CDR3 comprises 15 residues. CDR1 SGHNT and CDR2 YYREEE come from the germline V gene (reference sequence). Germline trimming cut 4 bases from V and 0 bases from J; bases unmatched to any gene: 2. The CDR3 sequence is CASSVTSGSTDTQYF. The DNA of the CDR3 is TGTGCCAGCAGCGTGACTAGCGGGAGCACAGATACGCAGTATTTT.

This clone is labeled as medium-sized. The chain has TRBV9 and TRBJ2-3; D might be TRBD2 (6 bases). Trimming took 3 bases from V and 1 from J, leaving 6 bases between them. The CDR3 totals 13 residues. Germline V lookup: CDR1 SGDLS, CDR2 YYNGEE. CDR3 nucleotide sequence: TGTGCCAGCAGCGGGGGGGGCACAGATACGCAGTATTTT. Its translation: CASSGGGTDTQYF.